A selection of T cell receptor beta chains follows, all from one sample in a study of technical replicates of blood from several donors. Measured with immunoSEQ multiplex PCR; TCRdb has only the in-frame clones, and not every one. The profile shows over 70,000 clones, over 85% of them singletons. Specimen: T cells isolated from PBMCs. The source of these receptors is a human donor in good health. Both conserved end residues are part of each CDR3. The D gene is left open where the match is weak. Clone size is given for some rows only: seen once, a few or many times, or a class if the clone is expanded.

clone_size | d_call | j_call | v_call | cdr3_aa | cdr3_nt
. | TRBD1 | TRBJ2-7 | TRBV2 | CASDNDRGAYEQYF | TGTGCCAGCGACAATGACAGGGGCGCCTACGAGCAGTACTTC
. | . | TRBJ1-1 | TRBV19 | CASSISQNTEAFF | TGTGCCAGTAGTATTAGTCAGAACACTGAAGCTTTCTTT
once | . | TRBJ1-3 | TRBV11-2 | CASSFSSGNSGNTIYF | TGTGCCAGCAGCTTCTCGTCAGGGAACTCTGGAAACACCATATATTTT
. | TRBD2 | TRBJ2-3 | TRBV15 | CATSRVSGSGTDTQYF | TGTGCCACCAGCAGAGTCAGCGGGAGTGGCACAGATACGCAGTATTTT
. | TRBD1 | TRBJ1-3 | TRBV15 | CATSIGTGENTIYF | TGTGCCACCAGCATCGGGACAGGGGAGAACACCATATATTTT
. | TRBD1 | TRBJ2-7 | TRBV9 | CASSVGGQGRIYEQYF | TGTGCCAGCAGCGTAGGGGGACAGGGGAGAATATACGAGCAGTACTTC
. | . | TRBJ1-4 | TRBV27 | CASSLSPDSYNEKLFF | TGTGCCAGCAGTTTATCCCCCGACAGCTATAATGAAAAACTGTTTTTT
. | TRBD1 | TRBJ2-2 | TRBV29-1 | CSVEGGQGQNTGELFF | TGCAGCGTTGAAGGGGGACAGGGGCAAAACACCGGGGAGCTGTTTTTT
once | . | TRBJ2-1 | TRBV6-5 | CASSPTDRPDEQFF | TGTGCCAGCAGTCCCACCGACAGGCCAGATGAGCAGTTCTTC
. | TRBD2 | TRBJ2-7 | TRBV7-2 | CASSWGLAGIYEQYF | TGTGCCAGCAGCTGGGGACTAGCGGGGATCTACGAGCAGTACTTC
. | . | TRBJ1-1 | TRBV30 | CAWSKTVEAFF | TGTGCCTGGAGTAAGACAGTTGAAGCTTTCTTT
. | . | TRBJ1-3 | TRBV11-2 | CASSQQGSGNTIYF | TGTGCCAGCAGCCAACAGGGATCCGGAAACACCATATATTTT
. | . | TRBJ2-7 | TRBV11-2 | CASSLIKGASGSTYEQYF | TGTGCCAGCAGCTTAATTAAGGGGGCCAGCGGGAGTACCTACGAGCAGTACTTC
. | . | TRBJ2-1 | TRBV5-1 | CASSLPSVSSYNEQFF | TGCGCCAGCAGCTTGCCGAGCGTCAGCTCCTACAATGAGCAGTTCTTC
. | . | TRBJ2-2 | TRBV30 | CAWSRTVNTGELFF | TGTGCCTGGAGCCGGACAGTTAACACCGGGGAGCTGTTTTTT
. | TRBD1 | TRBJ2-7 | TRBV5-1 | CASSLATGAYEQYF | TGCGCCAGCAGCTTGGCCACAGGGGCCTACGAGCAGTACTTC
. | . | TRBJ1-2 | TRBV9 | CASSLRRATNYGYTF | TGTGCCAGCAGCCTCCGGAGAGCTACTAACTATGGCTACACCTTC
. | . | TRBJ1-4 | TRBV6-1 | CASSEAETREKLFF | TGTGCCAGCAGTGAAGCAGAGACGAGGGAAAAACTGTTTTTT
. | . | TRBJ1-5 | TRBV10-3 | CAISEAGNQPQHF | TGTGCCATCAGTGAAGCGGGGAATCAGCCCCAGCATTTT
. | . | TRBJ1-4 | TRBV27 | CASGVTGHLREKLFF | TGTGCCAGCGGTGTTACGGGACACCTACGTGAAAAACTGTTTTTT
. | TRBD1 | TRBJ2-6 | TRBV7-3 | CASSLTGGAGANVLTF | TGTGCCAGCAGCTTGACAGGGGGCGCTGGGGCCAACGTCCTGACTTTC
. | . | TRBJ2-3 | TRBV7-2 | CASSSQTDTQYF | TGTGCCAGCAGCTCTCAGACAGATACGCAGTATTTT
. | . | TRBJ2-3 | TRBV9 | CASSSSTDTQYF | TGTGCCAGCAGCTCTAGCACAGATACGCAGTATTTT
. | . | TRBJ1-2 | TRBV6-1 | CASSEGRGTYGYTF | TGTGCCAGCAGTGAAGGGCGGGGCACCTATGGCTACACCTTC
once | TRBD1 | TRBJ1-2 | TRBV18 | CASSHRTGGSNYGYTF | TGTGCCAGCTCACATAGAACAGGGGGCTCTAACTATGGCTACACCTTC
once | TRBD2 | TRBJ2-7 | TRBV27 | CASSPTLAGGPEEQYF | TGTGCCAGCAGCCCAACACTAGCGGGAGGGCCGGAAGAGCAGTACTTC
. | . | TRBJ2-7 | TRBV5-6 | CASSLDISYEQYF | TGTGCCAGCAGCCTCGACATCTCCTACGAGCAGTACTTC
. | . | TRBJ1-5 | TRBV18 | CASSRSGENQPQHF | TGTGCCAGCTCACGGTCCGGGGAGAATCAGCCCCAGCATTTT
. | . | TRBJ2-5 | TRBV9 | CASSGTLGVLQETQYF | TGTGCCAGCAGCGGCACACTAGGCGTGTTGCAAGAGACCCAGTACTTC
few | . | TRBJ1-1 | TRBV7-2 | CASSLHLNTEAFF | TGTGCCAGCAGCTTGCACTTGAACACTGAAGCTTTCTTT
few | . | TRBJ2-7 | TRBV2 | CARQSSYEQYF | TGTGCCAGACAAAGCTCCTACGAGCAGTACTTC
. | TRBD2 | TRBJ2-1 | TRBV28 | CASSEKGIGGLAYNEQFF | TGTGCCAGCAGCGAAAAGGGTATAGGAGGACTAGCGTATAATGAGCAGTTCTTC
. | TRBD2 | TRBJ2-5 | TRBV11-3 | CASSSRTSFTFAETQYF | TGTGCCAGCAGCTCCCGGACTAGTTTTACGTTCGCAGAGACCCAGTACTTC
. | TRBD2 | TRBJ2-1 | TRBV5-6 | CASSLEVTSGTNEQFF | TGTGCCAGCAGCTTGGAGGTGACTAGCGGGACTAATGAGCAGTTCTTC
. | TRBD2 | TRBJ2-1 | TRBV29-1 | CSVETSGMSFDEQFF | TGCAGCGTTGAAACTAGCGGGATGAGTTTCGATGAGCAGTTCTTC
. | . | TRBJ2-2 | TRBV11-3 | CASSLVGGQITGELFF | TGTGCCAGCAGCTTAGTCGGGGGGCAGATCACCGGGGAGCTGTTTTTT
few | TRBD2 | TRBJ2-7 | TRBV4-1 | CASSGGLGNSYEQYF | TGCGCCAGCAGCGGAGGACTAGGAAACTCCTACGAGCAGTACTTC
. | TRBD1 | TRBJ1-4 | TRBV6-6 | CASRGQPPTNEKLFF | TGTGCCAGCAGGGGACAGCCCCCAACTAATGAAAAACTGTTTTTT
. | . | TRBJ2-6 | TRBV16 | CASSQSRGTGANVLTF | TGTGCCAGCAGCCAATCAAGGGGAACTGGGGCCAACGTCCTGACTTTC
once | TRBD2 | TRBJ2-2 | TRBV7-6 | CASSLAEREAGELFF | TGTGCCAGCAGCTTAGCGGAGCGGGAGGCCGGGGAGCTGTTTTTT
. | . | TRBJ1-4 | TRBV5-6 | CASSELDSEKLFF | TGTGCCAGCAGCGAACTGGACAGTGAAAAACTGTTTTTT
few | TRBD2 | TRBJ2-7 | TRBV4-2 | CASSQEVAGGPYEQYF | TGTGCCAGCAGCCAAGAGGTAGCGGGAGGGCCCTACGAGCAGTACTTC
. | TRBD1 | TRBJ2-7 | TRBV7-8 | CASSFQGQGAYEQYF | TGTGCCAGCAGCTTCCAGGGGCAGGGGGCCTACGAGCAGTACTTC
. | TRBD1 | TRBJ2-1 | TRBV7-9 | CASSITQGQDNEQFF | TGTGCCAGCAGCATAACGCAGGGACAGGACAATGAGCAGTTCTTC
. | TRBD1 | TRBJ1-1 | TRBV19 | CASEQGQTEAFF | TGTGCCAGTGAACAGGGACAGACTGAAGCTTTCTTT
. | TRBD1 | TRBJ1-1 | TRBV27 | CASSLAGGTEAFF | TGTGCCAGCAGTTTGGCAGGGGGCACTGAAGCTTTCTTT
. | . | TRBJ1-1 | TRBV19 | CASQPGGTEAFF | TGTGCCAGCCAGCCCGGGGGGACTGAAGCTTTCTTT
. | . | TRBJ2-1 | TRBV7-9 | CASRTRNYNEQFF | TGTGCCAGCAGGACTCGAAACTACAATGAGCAGTTCTTC
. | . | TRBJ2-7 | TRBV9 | CASSVGSSYEQYF | TGTGCCAGCAGCGTCGGGAGCTCCTACGAGCAGTACTTC
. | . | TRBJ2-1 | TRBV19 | CASELAGFINEQFF | TGTGCCTCAGAACTAGCTGGATTTATCAATGAGCAGTTCTTC
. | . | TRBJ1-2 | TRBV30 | CAWSTELRRYTF | TGTGCCTGGAGTACTGAGCTGCGGCGCTACACCTTC
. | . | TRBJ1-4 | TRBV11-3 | CASSLPRVNEKLFF | TGTGCCAGCAGCTTACCCAGGGTAAATGAAAAACTGTTTTTT
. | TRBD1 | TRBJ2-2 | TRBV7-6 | CASSLTGQGATGELFF | TGTGCCAGCAGCTTAACCGGACAGGGGGCAACCGGGGAGCTGTTTTTT
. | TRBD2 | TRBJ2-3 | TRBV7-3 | CASSFIERESGTDTQYF | TGTGCCAGCAGCTTTATCGAGCGGGAGTCGGGGACAGATACGCAGTATTTT